Below are 13 T cell receptor beta chains sequenced from a single sample in a study of tumor-infiltrating lymphocytes in primary liver carcinoma. Production of TCR beta cDNA used around 460 ng total RNA together with a constant-region primer. The TCR beta library was amplified through three nested multiplex PCR rounds in a modified ARM-PCR procedure. Rounds one and two of PCR, each of 10 cycles, were primed with TRBV1-TRBV30 forward primers and a C-beta reverse primer. Each CDR3 protein gets one entry after TCRdb re-called the multiplex PCR reads with MiXCR. The sample consists of roughly 120,000 distinct CDR3 sequences, 50% to 70% of them appearing once. Unsorted bulk tissue (roughly 17-34 mg) underwent RNA and DNA co-extraction. What was sequenced was liver tumor tissue from sampling region 1. Subset here: tumor region T1, superior pole. The receptors originated from a woman in her fifties or sixties with primary liver carcinoma and hepatitis B virus infection.

On this clonotype itself: Sequence at one end of the junction differs from germline and may be a read error. This rearrangement joins TRBV13 to TRBJ2-1; D is perhaps TRBD1 or TRBD2 (5 bases each). CDR1 and CDR2 from the germline V gene are PRHDT and FYEKMQ (reference sequence). The CDR3 is made up of 15 amino acids. Written as DNA, the CDR3 is TGTGCCAGCAGCTTAGGGGTAGAAAGGGGAAATGAGCGGTTATTC. Translated, it gives CASSLGVERGNERLF. The full variable domain, in which reference TRBV13 and TRBJ2-1 provide the parts outside the CDR3, is AAGVIQSPRHLIKEKRETATLKCYPIPRHDTVYWYQQGPGQDPQFLISFYEKMQSDKGSIPDRFSAQQFSDYHSELNMSSLELGDSALYFCASSLGVERGNERLFGPGTRLTVL.

About this clonotype itself: The junction differs from germline at one of its ends, possibly a read error. This rearrangement joins TRBV11-2 to TRBJ1-6, with TRBD1 matching over 7 bases. CDR1 is SGHAT and CDR2 is FQNNGV in the germline V gene. This CDR3 is 15 amino acids long. The CDR3 protein is CASSWIGGGNSLLHF. The DNA for the CDR3 is TGTGCCAGCAGCTGGATAGGGGGCGGTAATTCACTCCTCCACTTT.

Note on this clonotype: The conserved final phenylalanine or tryptophan is absent from the CDR3, which likely points to a read error. The chain has TRBV11-2 and TRBJ1-1, with D unresolved. The CDR3 has 14 residues. CDR1 SGHAT and CDR2 FQNNGV come from the germline V gene. V was cut by 4 bases and J by 4 bases, with 13 bases left in between. For the CDR3, the DNA is TGTGCCAGCAGCTCATTTCACCCTGTCACTGAAGCTTTCCTT. Translating gives CASSSFHPVTEAFL.

In the case of this clonotype: A clone one base away is much larger, so this may be a read error. This chain connects TRBV11-2 to TRBJ2-2; tentative D call: TRBD2 (5 bases). V lost 3 bases to trimming and J lost 16 bases, with 15 bases between them. The CDR3 is made up of 12 amino acids. The germline V gene encodes CDR1 SGHAT and CDR2 FQNNGV. The CDR3 DNA sequence: TGTGCCAGCAGCTTCGGATTCGGGGAGTCGTTTTTT. This gives the protein CASSFGFGESFF.

As to this clonotype: A single base separates this from a much larger clone, so it may be a read error. The chain has TRBV6-5 and TRBJ1-2, with 8 bases fitting TRBD1. The CDR3 has 14 amino acids. CDR1 and CDR2 from the germline V gene are MNHEY and SVGAGI. Unmatched junction bases numbered 5, after V lost 2 bases and J lost 6 bases. CDR3 coding DNA: TGTGCCAGCAGTTACGTGGACAGGGCGGATGGCTACACCTTC. It specifies CASSYVDRADGYTF.

Notes on this clonotype: A much larger clonotype is one base distant, so this may be a read error. This chain links TRBV5-5 with TRBJ2-5; maybe TRBD2 (5 bases). The CDR3 length is 13 residues. Germline V lookup: CDR1 SGHKS, CDR2 YYEKEE (reference sequence). CDR3 sequence: CTSSLSGQETQYF. CDR3 nucleotides: TGTACCAGCAGCTTGAGCGGCCAAGAGACCCAGTACTTC.

In this sample, this clonotype turned up many times. The chain links TRBV10-2 to TRBJ2-3; unclear D gene. V was clipped by 4 bases and J by 3 bases, with 5 bases between them. The CDR3 totals 12 residues. CDR1 WSHSY and CDR2 SAAADI come from the germline V gene. The CDR3 protein is CASSAFTDTQYF. In nucleotides, the CDR3 is TGCGCCAGCAGTGCCTTTACAGATACGCAGTATTTT.

The sample holds a few counts of this clonotype. Possible read error: a much larger clone is one base away. The rearrangement joins TRBV6-5 to TRBJ1-2, with 8 bases lining up with TRBD1. This CDR3 has 14 residues. Germline CDR1 is MNHEY and CDR2 is SVGAGI. CDR3 amino acids: CARSYSTGGYGYTF. The CDR3 DNA sequence: TGTGCCAGGAGTTACTCCACAGGGGGTTATGGCTACACCTTC.

As to this clonotype: A much larger clone lies a single base off, so this may be a read error. The rearrangement joins TRBV5-5 to TRBJ2-1; D call uncertain. CDR1 is SGHKS and CDR2 is YYEKEE in the germline V gene (reference sequence). The CDR3 is 15 residues long. The CDR3 DNA reads as TGTGCCAGCAGCCAGGCCCCGAGCTCCGACAATGAGCAGTTCTTC. Translation gives CASSQAPSSDNEQFF.

This clonotype was counted a few times. This chain connects TRBV19 to TRBJ1-5, with D unresolved. Germline values: CDR1 LNHDA, CDR2 SQIVND (reference sequence). V was cut by 7 bases and J by 8 bases, with 18 bases left in between. This CDR3 has 14 amino acids. CDR3 sequence reads: CASTPRLVWEPQHF. The CDR3 DNA follows: TGTGCCAGTACCCCCCGGCTAGTCTGGGAGCCCCAGCATTTT.

V usage is TRBV10-1 and J usage is TRBJ2-1; TRBD2 matches 7 bases. Looked up from germline, CDR1 is WNHNN and CDR2 is SYGVQD (reference sequence). The CDR3 runs to 15 residues. Trimming removed 9 bases from V and 4 bases from J; junction bases left unmatched: 12. CDR3 sequence reads: CARGVAGAGYNEQFF. In nucleotides, the CDR3 is TGCGCCAGAGGGGTTGCGGGAGCCGGGTACAATGAGCAGTTCTTC.

With regard to this clonotype: Without the conserved terminal phenylalanine or tryptophan, this CDR3 likely stems from a read error. V is TRBV11-1 and J is TRBJ2-7; a weak D match, TRBD2 (6 bases). Trimming left V 5 bases short and J 6 bases short, with 20 bases between. CDR1 and CDR2 (germline): SGHAT, FQDESV (reference sequence). The CDR3 is made up of 15 amino acids. The CDR3 coding sequence is TGTGCCAGCAGCCCTCGGACGGTAGGACTACGCGAGCAGTACCTC. Translation: CASSPRTVGLREQYL.

About this clonotype itself: One end of the junction fails to match germline, which may point to a read error. This rearrangement joins TRBV29-1 to TRBJ1-3; 9 positions match TRBD1. This CDR3 is built from 12 residues. The germline V gene has CDR1 SQVTM and CDR2 ANQGSEA. The CDR3: CSVRTGADTLYF. The CDR3 coding sequence is TGCAGCGTCCGGACAGGGGCGGACACCTTATATTTT. The variable domain in full, with the rest retrieved from reference TRBV29-1 and TRBJ1-3, is SAVISQKPSRDICQRGTSLTIQCQVDSQVTMMFWYRQQPGQSLTLIATANQGSEATYESGFVIDKFPISRPNLTFSTLTVSNMSPEDSSIYLCSVRTGADTLYFGEGSWLTVV.